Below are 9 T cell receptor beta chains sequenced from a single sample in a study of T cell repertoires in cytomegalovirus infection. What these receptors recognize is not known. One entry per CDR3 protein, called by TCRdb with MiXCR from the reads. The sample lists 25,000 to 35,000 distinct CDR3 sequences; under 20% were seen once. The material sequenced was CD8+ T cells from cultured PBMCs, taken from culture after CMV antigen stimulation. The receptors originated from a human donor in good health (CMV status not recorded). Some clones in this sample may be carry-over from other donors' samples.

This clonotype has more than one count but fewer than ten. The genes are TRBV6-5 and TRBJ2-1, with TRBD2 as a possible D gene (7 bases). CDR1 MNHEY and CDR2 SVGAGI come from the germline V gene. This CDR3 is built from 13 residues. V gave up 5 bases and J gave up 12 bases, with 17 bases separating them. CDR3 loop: CASSGLGGGRQFF. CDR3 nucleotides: TGTGCCAGCAGTGGACTAGGGGGAGGAAGGCAGTTCTTC.

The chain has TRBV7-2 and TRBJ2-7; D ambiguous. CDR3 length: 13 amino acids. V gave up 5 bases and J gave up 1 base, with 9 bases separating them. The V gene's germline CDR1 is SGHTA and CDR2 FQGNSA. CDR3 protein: CASSPPASYEQYF. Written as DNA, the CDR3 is TGTGCCAGCAGCCCCCCGGCGTCCTACGAGCAGTACTTC.

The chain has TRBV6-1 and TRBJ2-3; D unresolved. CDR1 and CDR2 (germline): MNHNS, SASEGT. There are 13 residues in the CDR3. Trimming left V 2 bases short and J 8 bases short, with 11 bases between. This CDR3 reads CASSEQKISTQYF. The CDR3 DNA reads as TGTGCCAGCAGTGAACAGAAAATTTCTACGCAGTATTTT.

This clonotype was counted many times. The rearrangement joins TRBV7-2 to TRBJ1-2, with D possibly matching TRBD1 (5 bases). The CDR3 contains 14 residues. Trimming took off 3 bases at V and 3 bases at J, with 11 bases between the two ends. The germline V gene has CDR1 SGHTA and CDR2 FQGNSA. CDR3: CASSFDSADYGYTF. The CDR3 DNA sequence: TGTGCCAGCAGCTTTGACAGTGCCGACTATGGCTACACCTTC.

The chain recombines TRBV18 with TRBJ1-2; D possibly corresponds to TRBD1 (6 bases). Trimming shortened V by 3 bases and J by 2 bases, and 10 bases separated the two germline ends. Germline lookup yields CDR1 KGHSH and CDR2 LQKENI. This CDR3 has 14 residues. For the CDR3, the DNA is TGTGCCAGCTCACCCGCGCAGGGGAACTATGGCTACACCTTC. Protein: CASSPAQGNYGYTF.

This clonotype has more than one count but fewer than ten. CDR3 in DNA: TGTGCCAGCTTCAGGGATTCTCTAGGCTACACCTTC. It translates to CASFRDSLGYTF. V gene TRBV27 combines with J gene TRBJ1-2, with D maybe TRBD1 (5 bases). V was cut by 8 bases and J by 8 bases, with 15 bases left in between. The length of the CDR3 is 12 residues. Germline values: CDR1 MNHEY, CDR2 SMNVEV (reference sequence).

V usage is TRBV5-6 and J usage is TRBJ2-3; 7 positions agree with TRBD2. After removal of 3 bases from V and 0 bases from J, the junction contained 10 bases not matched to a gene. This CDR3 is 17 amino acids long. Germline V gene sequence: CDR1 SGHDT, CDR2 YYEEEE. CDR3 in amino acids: CASSSSRTRGSTDTQYF. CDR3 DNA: TGTGCCAGCAGCTCGTCGCGGACTAGAGGGAGCACAGATACGCAGTATTTT.

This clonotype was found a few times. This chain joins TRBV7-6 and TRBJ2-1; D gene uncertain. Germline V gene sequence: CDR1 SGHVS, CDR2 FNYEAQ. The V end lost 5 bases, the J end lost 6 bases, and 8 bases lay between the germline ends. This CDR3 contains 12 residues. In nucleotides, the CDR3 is TGTGCCAGCAGCGGATGGGGCAATGAGCAGTTCTTC. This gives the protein CASSGWGNEQFF.

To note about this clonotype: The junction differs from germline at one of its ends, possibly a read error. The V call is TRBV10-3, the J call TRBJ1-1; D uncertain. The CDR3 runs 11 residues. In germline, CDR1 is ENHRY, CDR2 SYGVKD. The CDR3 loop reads CAISESAAPRF. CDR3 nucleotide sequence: TGTGCCATCAGTGAGTCAGCGGCACCCAGATTT.